Presented here are 22 T cell receptor beta chains from one specimen sequenced in a study of blood T cell repertoires in COVID-19. Clones were sequenced by immunoSEQ multiplex PCR, and TCRdb holds only the in-frame ones, with some missing. The data show some 200,000 clones, with about 80% seen just once and 6.9% held by the top ten. Sequenced material: peripheral blood. The receptors derive from a human donor with acute or convalescent COVID-19. The donor label of this sample is uncertain.

The J gene is TRBJ2-2, the V gene TRBV27; 10 bases are a match to TRBD2. V gave up 3 bases and J gave up 7 bases; unmatched junction bases: 11. The CDR3 covers 17 residues. Germline V gene data show CDR1 as MNHEY and CDR2 as SMNVEV (reference sequence). CDR3 sequence reads: CASSLGGSGRRIGELFF. CDR3 DNA sequence: TGTGCCAGCAGTTTGGGTGGTAGCGGGAGGCGGATCGGGGAGCTGTTTTTT.

This clone occurred once. The V gene is TRBV2, the J gene TRBJ2-1; D is uncertain. Germline CDR1 reads SNHLY; CDR2 reads FYNNEI. The V end was cut by 5 bases, the J end by 6 bases, with 8 bases between. The CDR3 has 12 amino acids. CDR3 protein: CASSKTGNEQFF. In nucleotides, the CDR3 is TGTGCCAGCAGTAAGACTGGCAATGAGCAGTTCTTC.

The V and J genes are TRBV27 and TRBJ2-6, with a possible D match to TRBD2 (5 bases). V gave up 6 bases and J gave up 2 bases, with 14 bases separating them. CDR3 length equals 16 residues. In germline, CDR1 is MNHEY, CDR2 SMNVEV (reference sequence). CDR3 sequence: CASRSTQAAGANVLTF. The CDR3 DNA reads TGTGCCAGCAGGTCTACGCAAGCGGCTGGGGCCAACGTCCTGACTTTC.

V and J are TRBV6-5 and TRBJ1-6; no clear D gene. This CDR3 contains 15 residues. Trimming left V 8 bases short and J 10 bases short, with 21 bases between. Germline V CDR1 and CDR2: MNHEY, SVGAGI. The DNA for the CDR3 is TGTGCCAGCCGAGGAGGACGAACTCCTGGGTCACCCCTCCACTTT. This translates into CASRGGRTPGSPLHF.

This clone was picked up a small number of times. The rearrangement joins TRBV19 to TRBJ2-7, with TRBD2 identical over 13 bases. This CDR3 is 13 amino acids long. Germline V CDR1 and CDR2: LNHDA, SQIVND (reference sequence). The V gene end was trimmed by 10 bases and the J gene end by 5 bases; junction bases not matched to a gene: 5. CDR3: CATGLAGINEQYF. Here the CDR3 DNA reads TGTGCCACGGGACTAGCGGGGATAAACGAGCAGTACTTC.

This clone appeared a single time. The chain carries TRBV19 and TRBJ1-5; D remains unclear. The CDR3 covers 16 residues. Per the germline V gene, CDR1 is LNHDA and CDR2 is SQIVND (reference sequence). Between the trimmed V and J ends, which lost 2 bases and 9 bases, there was a span of 20 bases. Here the CDR3 reads CASSIPISVAWAPQHF. The DNA for the CDR3 is TGTGCCAGTAGTATACCCATTTCCGTTGCCTGGGCGCCCCAGCATTTT.

J is TRBJ1-5 and V is TRBV6-5; D ambiguous. The CDR3 totals 15 residues. Trimming left V 7 bases short and J 4 bases short, with 17 bases between. Germline CDR1 MNHEY, CDR2 SVGAGI. The CDR3 protein is CASTLPTAGNQPQHF. The CDR3 DNA sequence: TGTGCCAGCACACTTCCCACAGCGGGGAATCAGCCCCAGCATTTT.

V usage is TRBV5-4 and J usage is TRBJ2-7; perhaps TRBD2 as D (5 bases). Germline CDR1 is SGHNT and CDR2 is YYREEE (reference sequence). The CDR3 sequence is 13 residues long. Between the trimmed V and J ends, which lost 3 bases and 2 bases, there was a span of 9 bases. CDR3 residues: CASSSPGTYEQYF. DNA for the CDR3: TGTGCCAGCAGCTCGCCGGGGACCTACGAGCAGTACTTC.

The V and J genes are TRBV7-9 and TRBJ2-1; possible D gene TRBD1, 6 bases. The germline V gene has CDR1 SEHNR and CDR2 FQNEAQ (reference sequence). The CDR3 covers 15 residues. Trimming pared 8 bases from V and 5 bases from J, leaving 19 bases between. The CDR3 protein is CASDPLRDTNNEQFF. CDR3 sequence (DNA): TGTGCCAGCGATCCTCTCCGGGACACTAACAATGAGCAGTTCTTC. Full variable domain (missing parts from reference TRBV7-9 and TRBJ2-1): DTGVSQNPRHKITKRGQNVTFRCDPISEHNRLYWYRQTLGQGPEFLTYFQNEAQLEKSRLLSDRFSAERPKGSFSTLEIQRTEQGDSAMYLCASDPLRDTNNEQFFGPGTRLTVL.

This clone has just a few counts. The chain combines TRBV19 with TRBJ2-2; TRBD1 matches 8 bases. The V segment lost 7 bases and the J segment 2 bases; nucleotides outside the gene matches: 6. The CDR3 length is 15 residues. Germline-derived CDR1 and CDR2 are LNHDA and SQIVND (reference sequence). DNA for the CDR3: TGTGCCAGTACGGGGGACAGGATAAACACCGGGGAGCTGTTTTTT. Amino acids: CASTGDRINTGELFF.

V usage is TRBV29-1 and J usage is TRBJ1-5; 10 bases map to TRBD1. This CDR3 has 15 residues. J was trimmed by 3 bases and V by 5 bases; bases with no gene match: 7. Germline CDR1 is SQVTM and CDR2 is ANQGSEA. CDR3 bases: TGCAGCGTTATTGACAGGGGGCTTATCAATCAGCCCCAGCATTTT. Translating gives CSVIDRGLINQPQHF.

The chain employs TRBV2 and TRBJ2-1; 15 bases align to TRBD2. This CDR3 region has 15 residues. V lost 5 bases and J lost 7; bases outside the gene matches: 3. From germline, CDR1 is SNHLY and CDR2 FYNNEI. CDR3 DNA sequence: TGTGCCAGCAGTCCGGGACTAGCGGGAGGTAATGAGCAGTTCTTC. This encodes CASSPGLAGGNEQFF.

V and J are TRBV6-5 and TRBJ2-4, with D possibly matching TRBD1 (6 bases). The CDR3 runs to 14 residues. V lost 4 bases and J 6 bases, leaving 13 bases between the germline ends. Germline V gene lookup returns CDR1 MNHEY and CDR2 SVGAGI. The CDR3 region is CASSSTGSLNIQYF. The CDR3 DNA sequence: TGTGCCAGCAGTTCTACAGGGAGCTTAAACATTCAGTACTTC.

In its sample, this clone was seen a few times. V usage is TRBV20-1 and J usage is TRBJ2-7; 10 nucleotides line up with TRBD2. Germline assignment: CDR1 DFQATT and CDR2 SNEGSKA (reference sequence). CDR3 size: 17 residues. J lost 2 bases, V lost 3 bases, and 13 bases had no gene match. CDR3 DNA sequence: TGCAGTGCTAGTGGTCGACCGGGACTAGCGTCAACCTACGAGCAGTACTTC. Its translation: CSASGRPGLASTYEQYF.

In this sample, this clone turned up a few times. This chain uses TRBV19 with TRBJ2-1; 9 bases align to TRBD1. V shed 4 bases and J 3 bases; nucleotides not matched to a gene: 1. Looked up from germline, CDR1 is LNHDA and CDR2 is SQIVND (reference sequence). This CDR3 spans 14 amino acids. The chain's CDR3 is CASSRTGDYNEQFF. As DNA, the CDR3 is TGTGCCAGTAGTAGGACAGGGGACTACAATGAGCAGTTCTTC.

The chain carries TRBV30 and TRBJ1-5; D is unclear. V was trimmed by 2 bases and J by 4 bases, leaving 9 bases between them. Looked up from germline, CDR1 is GTSNPN and CDR2 is SVGIG (reference sequence). The CDR3 runs 13 residues. The CDR3 nucleotides are TGTGCCTGGAGTCAGGATCCTAATCAGCCCCAGCATTTT. It yields the protein CAWSQDPNQPQHF.

This clone was recorded once. The gene calls are TRBV7-8 and TRBJ2-5; unclear D gene. Germline values: CDR1 SGHVS, CDR2 FQNEAQ. The CDR3 sequence is 14 residues long. The V end lost 1 base, the J end lost 5 bases, and 11 bases lay between the germline ends. The CDR3 sequence is CASSLGTGPETQYF. The CDR3 DNA sequence: TGTGCCAGCAGCTTAGGAACGGGTCCGGAGACCCAGTACTTC.

Written as DNA, the CDR3 is TGTGCCAGCAGCCCCAGGACTAGCGGGTATCAAGAGACCCAGTACTTC. This translates into CASSPRTSGYQETQYF. The rearrangement uses TRBV14 and TRBJ2-5; 11 bases align to TRBD2. J gave up 2 bases and V 4 bases, and 6 bases lay outside the gene matches. The CDR3 consists of 16 residues. CDR1 is SGHDN, CDR2 FVKESK, per germline.

V is TRBV23-1 and J is TRBJ2-4; TRBD2 might be the D (5 bases). TRBV23-1 is an open reading frame, and its role is uncertain. Trimming left V 10 bases short and J 7 bases short, with 17 bases between. The CDR3 sequence is 13 residues long. CDR3 sequence (DNA): TGCGCCATCCCTCGGGGATCGGGTAACATTCAGTACTTC. Its protein product is CAIPRGSGNIQYF.

The chain recombines TRBV2 with TRBJ2-5; perhaps TRBD2 as D (5 bases). This CDR3 spans 14 amino acids. CDR1 and CDR2 (germline): SNHLY, FYNNEI. Trimming took 4 bases from V and 2 from J, leaving 11 bases between them. The CDR3: CASSALDSQETQYF. The CDR3 bases are TGTGCCAGCAGTGCGCTGGACTCTCAAGAGACCCAGTACTTC. Together with reference TRBV2 and TRBJ2-5, the CDR3 gives the full variable domain: EPEVTQTPSHQVTQMGQEVILRCVPISNHLYFYWYRQILGQKVEFLVSFYNNEISEKSEIFDDQFSVERPDGSNFTLKIRSTKLEDSAMYFCASSALDSQETQYFGPGTRLLVL.

The genes are TRBV5-6 and TRBJ1-2; the D is unclear. Germline CDR1 reads SGHDT; CDR2 reads YYEEEE. The CDR3 spans 13 residues. Deletions cut 0 bases from V and 3 bases from J, with 6 bases between. The CDR3 region is CASSLERDYGYTF. In DNA, the CDR3 is TGTGCCAGCAGCTTGGAGAGGGACTATGGCTACACCTTC.

The chain recombines TRBV10-3 with TRBJ2-6, with 12 bases lining up with TRBD2. CDR3 length: 20 amino acids. Germline-derived CDR1 and CDR2 are ENHRY and SYGVKD. The trim removed 6 bases at V and 0 bases at J, leaving 12 bases unmatched. The DNA for the CDR3 is TGTGCCATCAGCGCCGCCGGGACTAGCGGGCCCCGCTCTGGGGCCAACGTCCTGACTTTC. It yields the protein CAISAAGTSGPRSGANVLTF.